One and the same sample provided the 32 T cell receptor beta chains below, sequenced in a study of blood T cell repertoires in COVID-19. Only in-frame clones appear in the TCRdb table, and some are missing; sequencing was by immunoSEQ multiplex PCR. The sample shows approximately 240,000 clones, about nine tenths of them seen only once. The specimen was PBMCs or T cells enriched from blood (not recorded which). These receptors were obtained from a woman in her twenties or thirties with acute COVID-19.

The V gene is TRBV6-2 or TRBV6-3, the J gene TRBJ1-1; D gene unclear. CDR1 and CDR2 from the germline V gene are MNHEY and SVGEGT. The CDR3 runs 16 residues. Between the trimmed V and J ends, which lost 0 bases and 5 bases, there was a span of 16 bases. As DNA, the CDR3 is TGTGCCAGCAGTTACTCGAAGTCGGGGTCGGGGACTGAAGCTTTCTTT. Translating gives CASSYSKSGSGTEAFF.

This clone was observed a handful of times. V is TRBV28 and J is TRBJ1-1; perhaps TRBD1 as D (6 bases). V lost 6 bases and J lost 6, with 14 bases in between. The CDR3 has 13 residues. CDR1 MDHEN and CDR2 SYDVKM come from the germline V gene. The CDR3: CASRQRGGAEAFF. CDR3 sequence (DNA): TGTGCCAGCAGGCAAAGGGGGGGCGCTGAAGCTTTCTTT.

This sequence joins TRBV6-1 and TRBJ2-3; tentative D call: TRBD2 (5 bases). Germline V CDR1 and CDR2: MNHNS, SASEGT. CDR3 length: 16 residues. With 2 bases removed from V and 2 bases from J, the gap between germline ends came to 14 bases. The CDR3 protein is CASSETRSGNTDTQYF. The CDR3 bases are TGTGCCAGCAGTGAAACTCGCTCCGGGAACACAGATACGCAGTATTTT.

The J gene is TRBJ2-5, the V gene TRBV6-6; TRBD2 might be the D (6 bases). The CDR3 is made up of 19 amino acids. The V end lost 5 bases, the J end lost 1 base, and 26 bases lay between the germline ends. Looked up from germline, CDR1 is MNHNY and CDR2 is SVGAGI (reference sequence). The CDR3 region has the DNA TGTGCCAGCAGTCCAGAAACGACTCGGAGGGAACTTGTCCAAGAGACCCAGTACTTC. It codes for CASSPETTRRELVQETQYF.

V gene TRBV28 combines with J gene TRBJ1-2; no definite D call. Germline V gene data show CDR1 as MDHEN and CDR2 as SYDVKM. CDR3 length: 11 amino acids. The V and J ends lost 3 bases and 4 bases respectively, with 3 bases between them. The CDR3 DNA reads as TGTGCCAGCAGTTTGAGCTATGGCTACACCTTC. It yields the protein CASSLSYGYTF.

V gene TRBV13 combines with J gene TRBJ2-5, with 8 nucleotides matching TRBD2. V shed 4 bases and J 5 bases; nucleotides not matched to a gene: 9. Germline assignment: CDR1 PRHDT and CDR2 FYEKMQ (reference sequence). The CDR3 loop spans 15 amino acids. CDR3 amino acids: CASSSGLAWGETQYF. The DNA for the CDR3 is TGTGCCAGCAGCTCAGGACTAGCCTGGGGGGAGACCCAGTACTTC.

CDR3: CASSQDRQGGLLFF. CDR3 in DNA: TGCGCCAGCAGCCAAGATCGGCAGGGCGGTTTACTGTTTTTT. The V gene is TRBV4-1, the J gene TRBJ1-4, with D perhaps TRBD1 (5 bases). V lost 0 bases and J 13 bases, leaving 15 bases between the germline ends. Germline CDR1 MGHRA, CDR2 YSYEKL. The CDR3 is made up of 14 amino acids.

The rearrangement uses TRBV19 and TRBJ1-1; D is perhaps TRBD1 (6 bases). The germline V and J ends were trimmed by 10 bases and 0 bases, with 12 bases remaining between them. The CDR3 runs 13 residues. Looked up from germline, CDR1 is LNHDA and CDR2 is SQIVND (reference sequence). The CDR3 DNA sequence: TGTGCCACCCAAGGACAGTTGAACACTGAAGCTTTCTTT. Its protein is CATQGQLNTEAFF.

This clone occurred once. The chain has TRBV18 and TRBJ1-1; D call uncertain. V gave up 5 bases and J gave up 0 bases, with 7 bases separating them. This CDR3 is built from 13 residues. The V gene's germline CDR1 is KGHSH and CDR2 LQKENI. CDR3 amino acids: CASSGSLNTEAFF. The CDR3 DNA is TGTGCCAGCTCAGGCTCCCTGAACACTGAAGCTTTCTTT. The full variable domain, its missing parts supplied by reference TRBV18 and TRBJ1-1, is NAGVMQNPRHLVRRRGQEARLRCSPMKGHSHVYWYRQLPEEGLKFMVYLQKENIIDESGMPKERFSAEFPKEGPSILRIQQVVRGDSAAYFCASSGSLNTEAFFGQGTRLTVV.

The chain links TRBV27 to TRBJ2-1, with 12 nucleotides matching TRBD2. This CDR3 is 17 amino acids long. V lost 4 bases, J lost 6 bases, and 10 bases stayed unmatched. Germline V gene lookup returns CDR1 MNHEY and CDR2 SMNVEV (reference sequence). The CDR3 spells CASSWLTSGSSANEQFF. The CDR3 DNA reads as TGTGCCAGCAGTTGGTTGACTAGCGGGAGCTCTGCCAATGAGCAGTTCTTC.

CDR3 protein: CASSSTDRGRVRLYGYTF. The DNA of the CDR3 is TGTGCCAGCAGCTCGACCGACAGGGGGCGCGTGAGGCTCTATGGCTACACCTTC. This chain uses TRBV7-9 with TRBJ1-2; 10 nucleotides align to TRBD1. J lost 4 bases, V lost 4 bases, and 15 bases had no gene match. The germline CDR1 and CDR2 sequences are SEHNR and FQNEAQ (reference sequence). The CDR3 has 18 residues. The full variable domain, completed using reference TRBV7-9 and TRBJ1-2, is DTGVSQNPRHKITKRGQNVTFRCDPISEHNRLYWYRQTLGQGPEFLTYFQNEAQLEKSRLLSDRFSAERPKGSFSTLEIQRTEQGDSAMYLCASSSTDRGRVRLYGYTFGSGTRLTVV.

Worth noting for this clone: Additional DNA sequences in this sample encode the identical CDR3. V usage is TRBV7-8 and J usage is TRBJ1-5; 7 positions match TRBD1. Germline V gene lookup returns CDR1 SGHVS and CDR2 FQNEAQ. V gave up 1 base and J gave up 4 bases; unmatched junction bases: 1. This CDR3 has 14 residues. Here the CDR3 reads CASSLDRGNQPQHF. Here the CDR3 DNA reads TGTGCCAGCAGCTTAGACAGGGGTAATCAGCCCCAGCATTTT.

The table lists this clone with a count of one. V gene TRBV3-1 (or the pseudogene TRBV3-2) combines with J gene TRBJ1-2; D not certain. The ends were cut back, 1 base at V and 8 bases at J, with 14 bases in the middle. The CDR3 runs to 14 residues. The V gene's germline CDR1 is LGHDT and CDR2 YNNKEL (reference sequence). In nucleotides, the CDR3 is TGTGCCAGCAGCCAAGTTTCGTCGCCGCGGGGCTACACCTTC. Protein: CASSQVSSPRGYTF.

This sequence joins TRBV19 and TRBJ2-1, with D possibly matching TRBD1 (6 bases). The V end was cut by 4 bases, the J end by 3 bases, with 16 bases between. The germline V gene encodes CDR1 LNHDA and CDR2 SQIVND (reference sequence). The CDR3 sequence is 16 residues long. The CDR3 loop is CASSTGQTLRYNEQFF. The DNA for the CDR3 is TGTGCCAGTAGTACGGGACAAACTCTTCGCTACAATGAGCAGTTCTTC.

This sequence joins TRBV7-9 and TRBJ2-7; 9 nucleotides line up with TRBD2. Germline V gives CDR1 SEHNR, CDR2 FQNEAQ (reference sequence). This CDR3 is 14 amino acids long. J was trimmed by 5 bases and V by 4 bases; bases with no gene match: 6. The CDR3 loop is CASSSGGGADEQYF. The DNA of the CDR3 is TGTGCCAGCAGCTCGGGCGGGGGGGCCGACGAGCAGTACTTC.

The gene calls are TRBV6-5 and TRBJ1-3; a possible D gene is TRBD1 (6 bases). The CDR3 totals 14 residues. V was cut by 6 bases and J by 1 base, with 10 bases left in between. The germline gives CDR1 MNHEY, CDR2 SVGAGI. CDR3 region: CASRAGTSGNTIYF. CDR3 bases: TGTGCCAGCAGGGCCGGGACATCTGGAAACACCATATATTTT.

This chain joins TRBV5-1 and TRBJ1-3; 8 bases align to TRBD1. J was trimmed by 0 bases and V by 3 bases; bases with no gene match: 2. Germline V CDR1 and CDR2: SGHRS, YFSETQ. There are 15 residues in the CDR3. The CDR3 DNA is TGCGCCAGCAGCTCGACAGGGGACTCTGGAAACACCATATATTTT. This translates into CASSSTGDSGNTIYF.

V usage is TRBV24-1 and J usage is TRBJ1-1; 8 bases are shared with TRBD1. Germline loops: CDR1 KGHDR, CDR2 SFDVKD. CDR3 length: 13 residues. With V trimmed by 10 bases and J by 4 bases, 7 bases remained unmatched. CDR3 nucleotide sequence: TGTGCCACAAGAGGACAGGGTCCCACTGAAGCTTTCTTT. Translated: CATRGQGPTEAFF.

V usage is TRBV11-3 and J usage is TRBJ2-1; 10 bases agree with TRBD2. This CDR3 has 18 amino acids. Trimming removed 5 bases from V and 6 bases from J; junction bases left unmatched: 16. The V gene's germline CDR1 is SGHNT and CDR2 YENEEA. CDR3 nucleotides: TGTGCCAGCAGCCCTACAACCCTAAAGGCTAGCGGGAGCAATGAGCAGTTCTTC. It is translated as CASSPTTLKASGSNEQFF.

The V and J genes are TRBV2 and TRBJ1-2, with D uncertain. This CDR3 is built from 12 residues. Trimming took off 5 bases at V and 2 bases at J, with 6 bases between the two ends. Germline values: CDR1 SNHLY, CDR2 FYNNEI. This chain's CDR3 is CASSRGNYGYTF. As DNA, the CDR3 is TGTGCCAGCAGTCGGGGAAACTATGGCTACACCTTC.

V and J are TRBV30 and TRBJ1-4; the D gene is possibly TRBD1 (5 bases). The germline V gene encodes CDR1 GTSNPN and CDR2 SVGIG (reference sequence). This CDR3 comprises 14 residues. The germline V and J ends were trimmed by 8 bases and 8 bases, with 21 bases remaining between them. CDR3 sequence: CALTTHGAGEKLFF. The CDR3 DNA sequence: TGTGCCCTAACCACACATGGGGCTGGGGAAAAACTGTTTTTT.

V and J are TRBV18 and TRBJ1-2, with D unresolved. The germline V gene encodes CDR1 KGHSH and CDR2 LQKENI. This CDR3 region has 17 residues. Trimming cost V 0 bases and J 3 bases, with 17 bases left between them. The CDR3 nucleotides read TGTGCCAGCTCACCACCGCAGGAACCCGTCGGGGACTATGGCTACACCTTC. The encoded protein is CASSPPQEPVGDYGYTF.

The V gene is TRBV28, the J gene TRBJ1-2; 7 positions match TRBD1. The V gene's germline CDR1 is MDHEN and CDR2 SYDVKM. The length of the CDR3 is 13 residues. Losses at the gene ends were 4 bases for V and 4 bases for J; bases not matched to a gene: 3. The CDR3 sequence: CASSWDSGYGYTF. For the CDR3, the DNA is TGTGCCAGCAGTTGGGACAGTGGCTATGGCTACACCTTC.

Comments on this clone: Sequence at one end of the junction differs from germline and may be a read error. The V and J genes are TRBV7-7 and TRBJ2-1, with D tentatively TRBD1 (6 bases). The CDR3 contains 14 residues. Germline-derived CDR1 and CDR2 are SSHAT and FNYEAQ (reference sequence). The CDR3 DNA reads as TGTGCTAGCAGCCTCCGGACAGACGGTAATGAGCAGTTCTTC. The encoded protein is CASSLRTDGNEQFF.

This clone was seen only once. The chain has TRBV5-6 and TRBJ2-7, with 12 bases aligning to TRBD2. With 4 bases clipped from V and 3 bases from J, the junction kept 5 bases outside the gene matches. CDR1 is SGHDT and CDR2 is YYEEEE in the germline V gene. The CDR3 is 15 amino acids. The CDR3 reads CASSLKLAGGYEQYF. CDR3 DNA: TGTGCCAGCAGCCTAAAACTAGCGGGAGGCTACGAGCAGTACTTC.

This clone has a handful of counts. This CDR3 reads CASSLGRLAGGLDEQFF. The CDR3 DNA reads as TGTGCCAGCAGCTTAGGAAGACTAGCGGGGGGGCTAGATGAGCAGTTCTTC. The V gene is TRBV11-3, the J gene TRBJ2-1, with 14 positions matching TRBD2. With 1 base clipped from V and 8 bases from J, the junction kept 7 bases outside the gene matches. In germline, CDR1 is SGHNT, CDR2 YENEEA. The CDR3 sequence is 17 residues long.

This chain joins TRBV18 and TRBJ1-2, with 9 nucleotides matching TRBD1. The CDR3 runs to 20 residues. Germline-derived CDR1 and CDR2 are KGHSH and LQKENI. After removal of 1 base from V and 2 bases from J, the junction contained 17 bases not matched to a gene. CDR3 DNA: TGTGCCAGCTCACCACTGTCGGAGAACAGGGGGCGCGGAGGGAACTATGGCTACACCTTC. Translation gives CASSPLSENRGRGGNYGYTF.

The rearrangement joins TRBV5-1 to TRBJ2-7; D remains unclear. Germline loops: CDR1 SGHRS, CDR2 YFSETQ. The V end was cut by 0 bases, the J end by 1 base, with 8 bases between. The CDR3 runs 14 residues. The CDR3 loop reads CASSLVLESYEQYF. Here the CDR3 DNA reads TGCGCCAGCAGCTTGGTACTCGAATCCTACGAGCAGTACTTC.

CDR3 nucleotides: TGTGCCAGCAGCTGGACAGGGCTAGCCAAAAACATTCAGTACTTC. Amino acid sequence: CASSWTGLAKNIQYF. The V call is TRBV7-9, the J call TRBJ2-4; the match to TRBD1 covers 8 bases. This CDR3 comprises 15 residues. V dropped 4 bases and J dropped 0; count of bases not matched to a gene: 2. The germline CDR1 and CDR2 sequences are SEHNR and FQNEAQ (reference sequence).

The chain carries TRBV9 and TRBJ1-2, with TRBD1 as a possible D gene (6 bases). Looked up from germline, CDR1 is SGDLS and CDR2 is YYNGEE. V was cut by 0 bases and J by 3 bases, with 12 bases left in between. The CDR3 extends over 15 amino acids. CDR3 region: CASSVEGGFDYGYTF. CDR3 coding DNA: TGTGCCAGCAGCGTAGAGGGGGGGTTCGACTATGGCTACACCTTC.

The chain joins TRBV7-9 to TRBJ2-7; the match to TRBD1 covers 9 bases. The V gene's germline CDR1 is SEHNR and CDR2 FQNEAQ (reference sequence). The CDR3 contains 15 residues. Unmatched junction bases numbered 10, after V lost 5 bases and J lost 5 bases. The CDR3 DNA reads TGTGCCAGCAGCCCCAAGACAGGGGGTGGGGACGAGCAGTACTTC. Translation: CASSPKTGGGDEQYF. Looking up the rest from reference TRBV7-9 and TRBJ2-7 gives the full variable domain: DTGVSQNPRHKITKRGQNVTFRCDPISEHNRLYWYRQTLGQGPEFLTYFQNEAQLEKSRLLSDRFSAERPKGSFSTLEIQRTEQGDSAMYLCASSPKTGGGDEQYFGPGTRLTVT.

The chain carries TRBV7-2 and TRBJ2-1, with TRBD1 identical over 8 bases. The length of the CDR3 is 15 residues. V trimming: 5 bases; J trimming: 0 bases; junction bases outside the gene matches: 3. The V gene's germline CDR1 is SGHTA and CDR2 FQGNSA. CDR3 coding DNA: TGTGCCAGCAGCATGGACAGGGTCTCCTACAATGAGCAGTTCTTC. Translating gives CASSMDRVSYNEQFF.